The entry below describes one T cell receptor (beta chain). Its antigen has not been determined. Within one base of it there is no much larger clone, and no base qualities were kept. V is trimmed back by 6 bases and J by 5 bases, and the junction contains 4 bases that no gene match accounts for. The CDR3, cysteine through phenylalanine, is 13 amino acids long. Just the 39-base CDR3 DNA is kept, in frame starting at base 1. From the germline V gene (reference sequence), CDR1 is MNHNY and CDR2 is SVGAGI. The sample comes from a study of technical replicates of blood from a handful of donors (dated by TCRdb to about 2017). The method was the immunoSEQ multiplex PCR assay. TCRdb's version of the immuneACCESS table is confined to in-frame rearrangements and falls short of the full clone set. An unresolved V gene accounts for under half of the shortfall where checked; the remainder is of unknown origin. The sample table shows around 64,000 clones, and around 93% are seen once. The ten biggest clones cover about 3.9% of the sample.

Sequenced input: PBMCs. The sequence derives from a human donor in good health. Some clones in this sample may be carry-over from other donors' samples. Here the chain combines TRBV6-6 and TRBJ1-1; TRBD1 agrees with 9 junctional bases. The DNA sequence is given as TGTGCCAGCAGGGGGACAGGGTATACTGAAGCTTTCTTT. This yields the protein CASRGTGYTEAFF.